Following are 2 T cell receptor beta chains from one sample sequenced in a study of blood T cell repertoires in COVID-19. Only in-frame clones appear in the TCRdb table, and some are missing; sequencing was by immunoSEQ multiplex PCR. The sample contains about 200,000 clones, approximately 91% of which appear only once. The material sequenced was peripheral blood. These receptors all come from a man aged 40-50 years with acute or convalescent COVID-19.

This chain joins TRBV6-1 and TRBJ1-1; unclear D gene. CDR3 length equals 12 residues. V shed 3 bases and J shed 2 bases, with 4 bases lying between them. From germline, CDR1 is MNHNS and CDR2 SASEGT. As DNA, the CDR3 is TGTGCCAGCAGTGAGGCAAACACTGAAGCTTTCTTT. Translated: CASSEANTEAFF.

The V and J genes are TRBV3-1 (or the pseudogene TRBV3-2) and TRBJ2-1, with 7 nucleotides matching TRBD2. V shed 2 bases and J 7 bases; nucleotides not matched to a gene: 2. Germline V gene lookup returns CDR1 LGHDT and CDR2 YNNKEL (reference sequence). CDR3 length: 13 residues. Here the CDR3 DNA reads TGTGCCAGCAGCCAACATAGCGGGAATGAGCAGTTCTTC. This codes for CASSQHSGNEQFF.